A single sample is the source of the 22 T cell receptor beta chains below, sequenced in a study of T cell responses to AZD1222 COVID-19 vaccine. Profiled with immunoSEQ multiplex PCR; TCRdb holds only in-frame clones, not every one. The sample shows roughly 50,000 clones, about 89% of them seen only once. Specimen: peripheral blood, collected 28 days after the second AZD1222 dose. The receptor source for this set is an adult who received the AZD1222 COVID-19 vaccine.

This chain connects TRBV11-2 to TRBJ2-1, with 9 bases matching TRBD2. The CDR3 covers 15 residues. CDR1 and CDR2 from the germline V gene are SGHAT and FQNNGV. Unmatched junction bases numbered 6, after V lost 4 bases and J lost 5 bases. CDR3 sequence: CASSSHSGSDNEQFF. In DNA form, the CDR3 reads TGTGCCAGCAGCTCTCATAGCGGGAGCGACAATGAGCAGTTCTTC.

This chain uses TRBV18 with TRBJ2-7; D gene ambiguous. The germline CDR1 and CDR2 sequences are KGHSH and LQKENI. The CDR3 spans 13 residues. V was trimmed by 4 bases and J by 3 bases, leaving 10 bases between them. The CDR3 spells CASSRSDFYEQYF. CDR3 sequence (DNA): TGTGCCAGCTCACGATCAGACTTCTACGAGCAGTACTTC.

By share, this clone ranks as medium-sized (0.01 to 0.1%). The chain employs TRBV7-2 and TRBJ1-3; D unresolved. The V end was cut by 4 bases, the J end by 1 base, with 11 bases between. Per the germline V gene, CDR1 is SGHTA and CDR2 is FQGNSA. The CDR3 length is 15 residues. CDR3 nucleotide sequence: TGTGCCAGCAGCTGGGAGGGTTCGTCTGGAAACACCATATATTTT. It translates to CASSWEGSSGNTIYF.

In its sample, this clone is medium-sized. The chain couples TRBV4-1 to TRBJ2-2; 13 bases fit TRBD2. The germline CDR1 and CDR2 sequences are MGHRA and YSYEKL. The ends lost 1 base at V and 4 bases at J; junction bases unmatched: 6. CDR3 length: 18 residues. Here the CDR3 DNA reads TGCGCCAGCAGCCAAGGCGGACTAGCGGGAGTAGGCACCGGGGAGCTGTTTTTT. Translation: CASSQGGLAGVGTGELFF.

This chain connects TRBV9 to TRBJ1-1; 11 nucleotides match TRBD1. Losses at the gene ends were 5 bases for V and 4 bases for J; bases not matched to a gene: 4. This CDR3 spans 14 amino acids. Germline-derived CDR1 and CDR2 are SGDLS and YYNGEE. In DNA form, the CDR3 reads TGTGCCAGCAGTTTGGGGACAGGGGGCACTGAAGCTTTCTTT. Protein sequence: CASSLGTGGTEAFF.

The chain recombines TRBV6-1 with TRBJ1-3; tentatively, D is TRBD1 (5 bases). The CDR3 consists of 17 residues. Germline CDR1 and CDR2: MNHNS and SASEGT. Trimming pared 1 base from V and 0 bases from J, leaving 13 bases between. The CDR3 is CASSEEGPRSSGNTIYF. CDR3 in DNA: TGTGCCAGCAGTGAAGAGGGACCGAGAAGCTCTGGAAACACCATATATTTT.

The V and J genes are TRBV24-1 and TRBJ2-1; the D gene is possibly TRBD2 (5 bases). The CDR3 is made up of 14 amino acids. V lost 5 bases to trimming and J lost 6 bases, with 13 bases between them. Per the germline V gene, CDR1 is KGHDR and CDR2 is SFDVKD. The DNA of the CDR3 is TGTGCCACCAGTGCCCTGGAGGCTGGCAATGAGCAGTTCTTC. It specifies CATSALEAGNEQFF.

The V and J genes are TRBV18 and TRBJ1-2; possible D gene TRBD1, 5 bases. The CDR3 runs to 14 residues. V was pared by 2 bases and J by 6 bases, with 13 bases between. Per germline, CDR1 KGHSH and CDR2 LQKENI. The CDR3 here is CASSPRQGLDGYTF. The CDR3 coding sequence is TGTGCCAGCTCACCAAGGCAGGGACTCGATGGCTACACCTTC.

This clone was seen once. A read error may account for a junction end that differs from germline. This chain uses TRBV7-9 with TRBJ2-1, with TRBD2 as a possible D gene (5 bases). The CDR3 is 18 amino acids. From germline, CDR1 is SEHNR and CDR2 FQNEAQ (reference sequence). The CDR3: CASSLSLVDPDSHNEQFF. The CDR3 region has the DNA TGTGCCAGCAGCTTATCACTTGTAGACCCGGACTCCCACAATGAGCAGTTCTTC.

CDR3 in amino acids: CSVAGTSGNQETQYF. The CDR3 DNA is TGCAGCGTTGCAGGGACTAGCGGAAACCAAGAGACCCAGTACTTC. V usage is TRBV29-1 and J usage is TRBJ2-5, with 11 bases fitting TRBD2. The length of the CDR3 is 15 residues. CDR1 is SQVTM, CDR2 ANQGSEA, per germline. J was trimmed by 0 bases and V by 4 bases; bases with no gene match: 4.

The chain recombines TRBV5-4 with TRBJ2-1, with D perhaps matching TRBD2 (6 bases). Trimming removed 0 bases from V and 4 bases from J, with 11 bases in between. Germline values: CDR1 SGHNT, CDR2 YYREEE (reference sequence). The CDR3 covers 15 residues. In DNA, the CDR3 is TGTGCCAGCAGCTTGGGCGGGGCCCTATACAATGAGCAGTTCTTC. Its protein product is CASSLGGALYNEQFF.

The V gene is TRBV5-1, the J gene TRBJ1-6; D may be TRBD1 (5 bases). Trimming took 5 bases from V and 8 from J, leaving 11 bases between them. Germline V gene lookup returns CDR1 SGHRS and CDR2 YFSETQ. This CDR3 has 13 residues. CDR3 nucleotide sequence: TGCGCCAGCAGTCCCGGGGGGGATTCACCCCTCCACTTT. It codes for CASSPGGDSPLHF.

The chain couples TRBV18 to TRBJ2-5, with D possibly matching TRBD2 (5 bases). The CDR3 runs 16 residues. Germline loops: CDR1 KGHSH, CDR2 LQKENI. Trimming took off 2 bases at V and 1 base at J, with 14 bases between the two ends. CDR3 DNA: TGTGCCAGCTCACCAAGCCCGAGGGCTATCCAAGAGACCCAGTACTTC. It is translated as CASSPSPRAIQETQYF.

The V gene is TRBV5-5, the J gene TRBJ2-1; 10 nucleotides match TRBD1. The CDR3 length is 15 residues. Germline-derived CDR1 and CDR2 are SGHKS and YYEKEE (reference sequence). V shed 3 bases and J 2 bases; nucleotides not matched to a gene: 2. CDR3 residues: CASSSDRGPYNEQFF. In DNA, the CDR3 is TGTGCCAGCAGCTCAGACAGGGGGCCCTACAATGAGCAGTTCTTC.

This clone was detected once. This chain connects TRBV7-2 to TRBJ1-2; TRBD1 is a possible D gene (5 bases). V dropped 5 bases and J dropped 1 base, with 20 bases sitting between them. CDR3 size: 17 residues. Germline V lookup: CDR1 SGHTA, CDR2 FQGNSA. The CDR3 region is CASSPSLQGSYNYGYTF. The DNA of the CDR3 is TGTGCCAGCAGCCCATCTCTTCAGGGTTCTTATAACTATGGCTACACCTTC.

The V gene is TRBV6-5, the J gene TRBJ2-7, with 8 bases matching TRBD1. V lost 5 bases to trimming and J lost 3 bases; unmatched junction nucleotides: 3. The CDR3 is 13 residues long. Germline V gene lookup returns CDR1 MNHEY and CDR2 SVGAGI. The CDR3 loop reads CASSRDRNYEQYF. The CDR3 nucleotides read TGTGCCAGCAGTAGGGACAGGAACTACGAGCAGTACTTC.

The chain carries TRBV11-3 and TRBJ2-2, with D unresolved. The CDR3 has 15 residues. From germline, CDR1 is SGHNT and CDR2 YENEEA. The V end lost 3 bases, the J end lost 0 bases, and 8 bases lay between the germline ends. CDR3 sequence: CASSFDGANTGELFF. The CDR3 DNA reads TGTGCCAGCAGCTTCGACGGAGCGAACACCGGGGAGCTGTTTTTT.

This chain connects TRBV5-4 to TRBJ1-1, with 8 bases matching TRBD1. This CDR3 contains 17 residues. Germline-derived CDR1 and CDR2 are SGHNT and YYREEE (reference sequence). With 4 bases clipped from V and 2 bases from J, the junction kept 13 bases outside the gene matches. The CDR3 DNA reads as TGTGCCAGCAGCCCAGGAAGCAGGGGGCTAACTAACACTGAAGCTTTCTTT. This sequence encodes CASSPGSRGLTNTEAFF.

V gene TRBV5-5 combines with J gene TRBJ2-7, with 8 bases that match TRBD2. CDR3 length: 14 amino acids. J lost 6 bases, V lost 3 bases, and 8 bases had no gene match. The germline gives CDR1 SGHKS, CDR2 YYEKEE (reference sequence). CDR3 residues: CASSWTSSTSEQYF. In nucleotides, the CDR3 is TGTGCCAGCAGCTGGACTAGCTCTACTTCCGAGCAGTACTTC.

The chain links TRBV18 to TRBJ1-3; TRBD1 might be the D (6 bases). The CDR3 has 15 amino acids. Trimming removed 3 bases at V and 0 bases at J, with 9 bases between. Germline V gene sequence: CDR1 KGHSH, CDR2 LQKENI. CDR3 protein: CASSPEQGSGNTIYF. The CDR3 nucleotides are TGTGCCAGCTCACCGGAACAGGGCTCTGGAAACACCATATATTTT.

This chain links TRBV11-3 with TRBJ2-1, with 12 bases matching TRBD2. With 5 bases clipped from V and 10 bases from J, the junction kept 12 bases outside the gene matches. This CDR3 is 16 amino acids long. CDR1 and CDR2 (germline): SGHNT, YENEEA. CDR3 in amino acids: CASSGSALAGGREQFF. In DNA, the CDR3 is TGTGCCAGCAGCGGTTCTGCTCTAGCGGGAGGGCGAGAGCAGTTCTTC.

The chain employs TRBV4-1 and TRBJ2-1; 7 bases fit TRBD2. There are 15 residues in the CDR3. V shed 1 base, J shed 6 bases, and the junction held 6 bases outside the gene matches. CDR1 MGHRA and CDR2 YSYEKL come from the germline V gene. CDR3 DNA sequence: TGCGCCAGCAGCCAAGCGGGGGGAGGGCCCAATGAGCAGTTCTTC. Encoded protein: CASSQAGGGPNEQFF.